This TCR beta chain was documented in a study of shared clonotypes between healthy human individuals. Findings and caveats of the study: The sampled material consisted only of blood, and tissue repertoires are likely to differ.

Worth noting for this clone: Its antigen is still unknown.

The method was immunoSEQ multiplex PCR; TCRdb's version includes in-frame clones alone and lacks a portion of them. The table lists about 610,000 clones, 95% to 97% of them singletons. Naive-designated CD8 cells lacked CD45RO, were positively enriched for CCR7, and omitted terminally differentiated effector memory CD45RA+ cells. The germline V gene encodes CDR1 SNHLY and CDR2 FYNNEI. The trim removed 4 bases at V and 5 bases at J, leaving 13 bases unmatched. This CDR3 is built from 16 residues. The chain employs TRBV2 and TRBJ2-7, with TRBD1 matching over 8 bases. Material: naive CD8+ T cells sorted from blood. This clonotype originated in a woman in her twenties or thirties in good health. Here the CDR3 reads CASSVSLGTGFDEQYF. CDR3 coding DNA: TGTGCCAGCAGTGTCAGTCTTGGGACAGGTTTCGACGAGCAGTACTTC.